The 21 T cell receptor beta chains reported below all come from one sample, sequenced in a study of cytomegalovirus exposure and HLA in healthy donors. PCR used 60 Vbeta primers and 13 Jbeta primers. Sequenced by immunoSEQ multiplex PCR; TCRdb stores in-frame clones only, minus some. The data show 150,000 to 200,000 clones, under 85% seen once. Sequencing was performed on PBMCs. The receptors were gathered from a man aged 18 to 35 in good health and CMV-seronegative.

This CDR3 is CASSQTLDGSSYNSPLHF. The CDR3 region has the DNA TGCGCCAGCAGCCAAACTCTGGACGGGAGCTCCTATAATTCACCCCTCCACTTT. The chain joins TRBV4-1 to TRBJ1-6; no definite D call. The V end lost 2 bases, the J end lost 0 bases, and 14 bases lay between the germline ends. Per the germline V gene, CDR1 is MGHRA and CDR2 is YSYEKL. The CDR3 length is 18 residues.

V and J are TRBV7-9 and TRBJ1-1; D is ambiguous. CDR1 and CDR2 from the germline V gene are SEHNR and FQNEAQ (reference sequence). Trimming removed 1 base from V and 4 bases from J, with 10 bases in between. CDR3 size: 14 residues. The DNA for the CDR3 is TGTGCCAGCAGCTTAGGGGCAGTCGGCACTGAAGCTTTCTTT. This sequence encodes CASSLGAVGTEAFF. The whole variable domain, filled in from reference TRBV7-9 and TRBJ1-1, reads DTGVSQNPRHKITKRGQNVTFRCDPISEHNRLYWYRQTLGQGPEFLTYFQNEAQLEKSRLLSDRFSAERPKGSFSTLEIQRTEQGDSAMYLCASSLGAVGTEAFFGQGTRLTVV.

The rearrangement joins TRBV6-5 to TRBJ2-7; TRBD2 matches 8 bases. CDR3 size: 15 residues. CDR1 MNHEY and CDR2 SVGAGI come from the germline V gene. With 0 bases clipped from V and 2 bases from J, the junction kept 3 bases outside the gene matches. CDR3 sequence: CASSYSAGATYEQYF. CDR3 in DNA: TGTGCCAGCAGTTACTCAGCGGGAGCGACCTACGAGCAGTACTTC.

The CDR3 DNA sequence: TGTGCCAGCTCACCAGGGGACAGACTGAACTATGGCTACACCTTC. Amino acids: CASSPGDRLNYGYTF. This sequence joins TRBV18 and TRBJ1-2, with 7 bases that match TRBD1. Unmatched junction bases numbered 5, after V lost 2 bases and J lost 2 bases. Germline V CDR1 and CDR2: KGHSH, LQKENI. The length of the CDR3 is 15 residues.

This rearrangement joins TRBV11-3 to TRBJ2-7; TRBD2 aligns across 13 bases. V dropped 0 bases and J dropped 3; count of bases not matched to a gene: 8. There are 18 residues in the CDR3. Germline CDR1 and CDR2: SGHNT and YENEEA. CDR3 sequence: CASSLEQGGTSGNYEQYF. The CDR3 nucleotides read TGTGCCAGCAGCTTAGAACAGGGGGGGACTAGCGGGAACTACGAGCAGTACTTC.

The V and J genes are TRBV9 and TRBJ1-5; weak D call: TRBD1 (5 bases). The germline CDR1 and CDR2 sequences are SGDLS and YYNGEE. Trimming removed 4 bases from V and 0 bases from J, with 11 bases in between. The length of the CDR3 is 15 residues. CDR3 in DNA: TGTGCCAGCAGCAGAACAGGATTTAGCAATCAGCCCCAGCATTTT. Its protein product is CASSRTGFSNQPQHF.

The chain carries TRBV9 and TRBJ1-1; D is perhaps TRBD1 (6 bases). Trimming left V 1 base short and J 4 bases short, with 11 bases between. The CDR3 extends over 14 amino acids. Looked up from germline, CDR1 is SGDLS and CDR2 is YYNGEE. The CDR3 reads CASSVWRGGTEAFF. CDR3 coding DNA: TGTGCCAGCAGCGTATGGAGAGGGGGCACTGAAGCTTTCTTT.

The chain couples TRBV5-1 to TRBJ1-5; D ambiguous. In germline, CDR1 is SGHRS, CDR2 YFSETQ. There are 14 residues in the CDR3. The germline V and J ends were trimmed by 2 bases and 4 bases, with 10 bases remaining between them. CDR3 amino acids: CASSLSGSNQPQHF. The CDR3 nucleotides read TGCGCCAGCAGCTTATCGGGGTCTAATCAGCCCCAGCATTTT.

This chain uses TRBV18 with TRBJ2-1; D might be TRBD2 (6 bases). Germline V gene data show CDR1 as KGHSH and CDR2 as LQKENI. The CDR3 spans 18 residues. Between the trimmed V and J ends, which lost 3 bases and 3 bases, there was a span of 21 bases. The CDR3 here is CASSPRSGVAELYNEQFF. The CDR3 coding sequence is TGTGCCAGCTCACCCCGATCGGGAGTAGCGGAACTCTACAATGAGCAGTTCTTC.

This sequence joins TRBV4-3 and TRBJ1-6, with D unresolved. Germline V CDR1 and CDR2: LGHNA, YSLEER. The CDR3 length is 14 residues. V was pared by 1 base and J by 6 bases, with 7 bases between. The CDR3 reads CASSQVSGNSPLHF. As DNA, the CDR3 is TGCGCCAGCAGCCAAGTCTCCGGTAATTCACCCCTCCACTTT.

This chain connects TRBV7-9 to TRBJ1-3; 7 bases line up with TRBD1. Germline V lookup: CDR1 SEHNR, CDR2 FQNEAQ (reference sequence). This CDR3 has 16 residues. Trimming cost V 5 bases and J 0 bases; bases outside gene matches: 7. CDR3 sequence reads: CASSIGTAGSGNTIYF. The CDR3 DNA reads TGTGCCAGCAGCATCGGGACAGCGGGCTCTGGAAACACCATATATTTT.

This clone was detected a few times. This chain links TRBV5-4 with TRBJ2-7; D might be TRBD1 (5 bases). Trimming pared 0 bases from V and 3 bases from J, leaving 10 bases between. CDR1 is SGHNT, CDR2 YYREEE, per germline (reference sequence). The CDR3 is 14 amino acids. DNA of the CDR3: TGTGCCAGCAGCTTGGGACAGCGAAACTACGAGCAGTACTTC. This sequence encodes CASSLGQRNYEQYF.

This chain uses TRBV4-1 with TRBJ2-7; 7 bases line up with TRBD1. The CDR3 loop spans 13 amino acids. V lost 6 bases and J lost 3; bases outside the gene matches: 5. In germline, CDR1 is MGHRA, CDR2 YSYEKL. The CDR3 protein is CASSWDRLYEQYF. The DNA for the CDR3 is TGCGCCAGCAGTTGGGACAGACTCTACGAGCAGTACTTC.

The V gene is TRBV9, the J gene TRBJ2-3; TRBD2 might be the D (5 bases). The CDR3 spans 15 residues. CDR1 and CDR2 (germline): SGDLS, YYNGEE. Trimming stripped 0 bases from V and 7 bases from J, with 15 bases between. DNA for the CDR3: TGTGCCAGCAGCGTAGATGCCGGGGAGCATTATACGCAGTATTTT. It codes for CASSVDAGEHYTQYF.

This chain joins TRBV27 and TRBJ2-3, with D possibly being TRBD2 (6 bases). CDR1 and CDR2 (germline): MNHEY, SMNVEV (reference sequence). V lost 6 bases and J 0 bases, leaving 10 bases between the germline ends. The CDR3 sequence is 14 residues long. CDR3 coding DNA: TGTGCCAGCAGGCGGGGTGCTAGCACAGATACGCAGTATTTT. It translates to CASRRGASTDTQYF.

J is TRBJ2-7 and V is TRBV10-3; 9 bases are shared with TRBD1. With 6 bases clipped from V and 4 bases from J, the junction kept 13 bases outside the gene matches. The CDR3 is 16 amino acids. CDR1 is ENHRY and CDR2 is SYGVKD in the germline V gene. CDR3 residues: CAIREPLGTGMYEQYF. The CDR3 DNA sequence: TGTGCCATCAGAGAACCTTTGGGGACAGGGATGTACGAGCAGTACTTC.

This chain links TRBV7-6 with TRBJ2-1; 8 nucleotides agree with TRBD2. CDR1 is SGHVS and CDR2 is FNYEAQ in the germline V gene. V lost 3 bases to trimming and J lost 12 bases; unmatched junction nucleotides: 22. The CDR3 covers 18 residues. CDR3 amino acids: CASSFIFSFSGDEVGQFF. In DNA, the CDR3 is TGTGCCAGCAGCTTTATCTTCTCCTTTAGCGGGGACGAGGTGGGGCAGTTCTTC.

The chain is built from TRBV29-1 and TRBJ2-4, with 9 bases fitting TRBD1. With 6 bases clipped from V and 9 bases from J, the junction kept 6 bases outside the gene matches. This CDR3 region has 12 residues. CDR1 and CDR2 (germline): SQVTM, ANQGSEA. CDR3 nucleotides: TGCAGCGTGGACAGGGGAGGAGGCATTCAGTACTTC. This encodes CSVDRGGGIQYF.

The CDR3 DNA reads as TGCAGCGTTGCCCGGGGGGGGGCTACAGATACGCAGTATTTT. This encodes CSVARGGATDTQYF. The chain combines TRBV29-1 with TRBJ2-3; 8 nucleotides match TRBD2. Germline V gene data show CDR1 as SQVTM and CDR2 as ANQGSEA. There are 14 residues in the CDR3. V shed 4 bases, J shed 3 bases, and the junction held 6 bases outside the gene matches.

The CDR3 is CASSYSGQDNEQFF. As DNA, the CDR3 is TGTGCCAGCAGTTACTCGGGACAGGACAATGAGCAGTTCTTC. The rearrangement links TRBV6-5 to TRBJ2-1; 8 bases line up with TRBD1. V trimming: 0 bases; J trimming: 5 bases; junction bases outside the gene matches: 0. The CDR3 is 14 amino acids. Germline CDR1 is MNHEY and CDR2 is SVGAGI.

The chain has TRBV28 and TRBJ2-2; no firm D call. Trimming took 8 bases from V and 1 from J, leaving 8 bases between them. Germline values: CDR1 MDHEN, CDR2 SYDVKM. The CDR3 runs to 13 residues. DNA of the CDR3: TGTGCCAGCGGGCCACGGAACACCGGGGAGCTGTTTTTT. Its protein is CASGPRNTGELFF.